Each of the 5 T cell receptor beta chains below was sequenced from the same sample in a study of sequential checkpoint blockade in melanoma. Described treatment: randomized to nivolumab then ipilimumab (arm A) or the reverse (arm B). Assay used: immunoSEQ multiplex PCR; TCRdb lists only in-frame clones, some missing. The sample gives tens of thousands of clones, around nine tenths of which show up once; 12% to 15% is in the top ten. This specimen was CD8+ T cells sorted from blood (inferred from file names), taken from a patient given nivolumab and ipilimumab in sequence. The source is a human donor with melanoma.

V gene TRBV7-9 combines with J gene TRBJ1-1; D is ambiguous. Germline CDR1 reads SEHNR; CDR2 reads FQNEAQ (reference sequence). The CDR3 spans 12 residues. Between the trimmed V and J ends, which lost 6 bases and 6 bases, there was a span of 11 bases. CDR3 DNA sequence: TGTGCCAGCAGTCGGAATGAGGCTGAAGCTTTCTTT. This sequence encodes CASSRNEAEAFF.

The V gene is TRBV28, the J gene TRBJ2-3; unclear D gene. CDR3 size: 14 residues. Trimming took 3 bases from V and 3 from J, leaving 10 bases between them. Germline V gene sequence: CDR1 MDHEN, CDR2 SYDVKM. CDR3 nucleotides: TGTGCCAGCAGTTTTTCTGGCAAAACAGATACGCAGTATTTT. It yields the protein CASSFSGKTDTQYF.

V gene TRBV28 combines with J gene TRBJ2-1; 11 bases fit TRBD2. Losses at the gene ends were 6 bases for V and 4 bases for J; bases not matched to a gene: 2. The germline V gene encodes CDR1 MDHEN and CDR2 SYDVKM. There are 14 residues in the CDR3. CDR3 in amino acids: CASRGLAAYNEQFF. The CDR3 nucleotides are TGTGCCAGCAGGGGACTAGCGGCTTACAATGAGCAGTTCTTC.

The chain joins TRBV19 to TRBJ2-1; TRBD2 matches 9 bases. From germline, CDR1 is LNHDA and CDR2 SQIVND (reference sequence). V lost 2 bases, J lost 8 bases, and 7 bases stayed unmatched. The CDR3 sequence is 15 residues long. The CDR3 protein is CASSISAGLAYEQFF. CDR3 nucleotides: TGTGCCAGTAGTATATCGGCGGGACTAGCCTATGAGCAGTTCTTC.

V usage is TRBV6-1 and J usage is TRBJ2-3; D unresolved. The CDR3 spans 11 residues. V dropped 4 bases and J dropped 5 bases, with 4 bases sitting between them. Germline assignment: CDR1 MNHNS and CDR2 SASEGT. CDR3 sequence (DNA): TGTGCCAGCAGTGCGGGAGATACGCAGTATTTT. Translation gives CASSAGDTQYF.